This T cell receptor (beta chain) was found in a study of CD8 T cells in Susac syndrome. The authors reverse transcribed roughly 0.5 to 1 ug RNA with random hexamers. TCRdb redid the calling of the immunoSEQ multiplex PCR reads with MiXCR, one entry per CDR3 protein. The data hold 160,000 or so distinct CDR3 sequences, with 90% to 95% observed a single time. Germline V gives CDR1 LNHNV, CDR2 YYDKDF (reference sequence). The trim removed 2 bases at V and 4 bases at J, leaving 4 bases unmatched. The CDR3 is made up of 15 amino acids. This clonotype was picked up one time. The source material was CD4+ T cells from PBMCs. This sequence joins TRBV15 and TRBJ1-4; 7 nucleotides align to TRBD1. This clonotype was obtained from a human donor with Susac syndrome. The chain's CDR3 is CATSRTSGGNEKLFF. The CDR3 DNA reads TGTGCCACCAGCAGAACGTCAGGGGGTAATGAAAAACTGTTTTTT.